Listed below are T cell receptor beta chains from one sample, sequenced in a study of CD8 T cells in ankylosing spondylitis. TCRdb itself ran the 5' RACE reads through MiXCR, one entry per CDR3 protein. The repertoire holds some 240,000 distinct CDR3 sequences, roughly 25% seen once, with about 0.6% in the top ten. Sequenced sample: blood, either unsorted or a sorted T cell fraction (not recorded which). All receptors come from a male donor with ankylosing spondylitis or in good health (not recorded which). The CDR3 runs from the conserved cysteine through the conserved F or W. Each record gives: J gene, D gene, V gene, clone size, CDR3 protein, CDR3 DNA. D genes are given only for firm matches. Not all rows give a size; the values are once, few, many and, for expanded clones, a class.

TRBJ2-5	.	TRBV20-1	many	CSASDRQETQYF	TGCAGTGCTAGCGACAGACAAGAGACCCAGTACTTC
TRBJ2-3	.	TRBV20-1	.	CSARVPPEGSDTQYF	TGCAGTGCTAGAGTTCCCCCCGAAGGGAGCGATACGCAGTATTTT
TRBJ2-7	.	TRBV5-6	.	CASSVVGRRGFNPTYEQYF	TGTGCCAGCAGCGTAGTTGGGAGGAGAGGGTTTAATCCAACCTACGAGCAGTACTTC
TRBJ2-7	TRBD1	TRBV6-5	many	CASSSSNRGYEQYF	TGTGCCAGCAGTTCCTCTAACAGGGGTTACGAGCAGTACTTC
TRBJ1-6	TRBD1	TRBV7-2	once	CASSLTGGLSPLHF	TGTGCCAGCAGCTTAACAGGGGGCTTGTCACCCCTCCACTTT
TRBJ2-5	.	TRBV12-3/TRBV12-4	many	CASSFSTIQETQYF	TGTGCCAGCAGTTTCTCAACTATACAAGAGACCCAGTACTTC
TRBJ1-5	.	TRBV20-1	medium-sized	CSARPPLSNQPQHF	TGCAGTGCTCGCCCACCACTTAGCAATCAGCCCCAGCATTTT
TRBJ2-3	.	TRBV7-6	few	CASSPEWGGTDTQYF	TGTGCCAGCAGCCCCGAGTGGGGGGGCACAGATACGCAGTATTTT
TRBJ2-7	.	TRBV29-1	many	CSAQNDYEQYF	TGCAGCGCTCAGAATGACTACGAGCAGTACTTC
TRBJ2-1	TRBD2	TRBV5-5	.	CASSLGLGTNNEQFF	TGTGCCAGCAGCTTGGGACTAGGGACTAACAATGAGCAGTTCTTC
TRBJ2-7	.	TRBV12-3/TRBV12-4	.	CASSFVAGGAYEQYF	TGTGCCAGCAGTTTTGTGGCGGGCGGTGCCTACGAGCAGTACTTC
TRBJ2-7	.	TRBV20-1	.	CSAPPRGLFEQYF	TGCAGTGCCCCGCCCAGGGGATTGTTCGAGCAGTACTTC
TRBJ2-5	TRBD2	TRBV20-1	many	CSGAGGHLSQETQYF	TGCAGTGGGGCGGGGGGCCATTTAAGCCAAGAGACCCAGTACTTC
TRBJ1-2	.	TRBV6-1	.	CASSAGGLPGYTF	TGTGCCAGCAGTGCCGGAGGACTTCCTGGCTACACCTTC
TRBJ2-4	.	TRBV6-5	.	CASSPRVPAKNIQYF	TGTGCCAGCAGTCCCCGAGTCCCTGCCAAAAACATTCAGTACTTC
TRBJ2-1	TRBD2	TRBV12-3/TRBV12-4	few	CASSPSGGGGFNEQFF	TGTGCCAGCAGCCCCTCCGGCGGGGGGGGGTTCAATGAGCAGTTCTTC
TRBJ2-2	.	TRBV15	.	CATSRVGGENTGELFF	TGTGCCACCAGCAGAGTAGGGGGGGAAAACACCGGGGAGCTGTTTTTT
TRBJ2-1	TRBD2	TRBV20-1	.	CSARDLSAGGPSSSYNEQFF	TGCAGTGCTAGAGATCTCTCCGCGGGGGGGCCTTCCAGCTCCTACAATGAGCAGTTCTTC
TRBJ2-4	.	TRBV12-3/TRBV12-4	.	CASSSRNIQYF	TGTGCCAGCAGTTCCAGAAACATTCAGTACTTC
TRBJ2-7	.	TRBV6-5	few	CASRGTGNEQYF	TGTGCCAGCAGGGGGACTGGTAACGAGCAGTACTTC
TRBJ1-4	.	TRBV29-1	many	CSVEDELATNEKLFF	TGCAGCGTTGAAGATGAATTAGCAACTAATGAAAAACTGTTTTTT
TRBJ2-6	.	TRBV29-1	.	CSAIGQGSGANVLTF	TGCAGCGCAATTGGGCAGGGTTCTGGGGCCAACGTCCTGACTTTC
TRBJ2-1	.	TRBV12-3/TRBV12-4	.	CASSSAVQYLTYNEQFF	TGTGCCAGCAGTTCCGCAGTGCAATATCTCACCTACAATGAGCAGTTCTTC
TRBJ1-4	.	TRBV20-1	many	CSAISGVGEKLFF	TGCAGTGCCATCTCGGGGGTGGGCGAAAAACTGTTTTTT
TRBJ2-3	.	TRBV20-1	many	CSASNGGRDTQYF	TGCAGTGCTAGTAACGGGGGGCGGGATACGCAGTATTTT
TRBJ1-1	.	TRBV10-3	many	CAISEAPTRTDEAFF	TGTGCCATCAGTGAGGCCCCCACGAGGACAGATGAAGCTTTCTTT
TRBJ2-1	TRBD2	TRBV5-1	.	CASSSTGTNNNEQFF	TGCGCCAGCAGCTCCACCGGGACTAACAACAATGAGCAGTTCTTC
TRBJ2-5	.	TRBV10-1	.	CASSERGAQGETQYF	TGCGCCAGCAGTGAAAGGGGGGCGCAGGGGGAGACCCAGTACTTC
TRBJ2-7	TRBD1	TRBV20-1	.	CSAGRFGQGAGEQYF	TGCAGTGCAGGGAGATTCGGGCAGGGGGCGGGCGAGCAGTACTTC
TRBJ2-7	.	TRBV12-3/TRBV12-4	.	CASSLHLSDRYF	TGTGCCAGCAGTTTGCACCTCAGCGATAGGTACTTC
TRBJ2-2	TRBD1	TRBV10-3	.	CAISGTGTGGLGELFF	TGTGCCATCAGTGGTACCGGGACAGGGGGCTTGGGGGAGCTGTTTTTT
TRBJ2-1	.	TRBV6-1	many	CASSRPLGAPRNEQFF	TGTGCCAGCAGCAGACCTTTGGGGGCGCCTAGAAATGAGCAGTTCTTC